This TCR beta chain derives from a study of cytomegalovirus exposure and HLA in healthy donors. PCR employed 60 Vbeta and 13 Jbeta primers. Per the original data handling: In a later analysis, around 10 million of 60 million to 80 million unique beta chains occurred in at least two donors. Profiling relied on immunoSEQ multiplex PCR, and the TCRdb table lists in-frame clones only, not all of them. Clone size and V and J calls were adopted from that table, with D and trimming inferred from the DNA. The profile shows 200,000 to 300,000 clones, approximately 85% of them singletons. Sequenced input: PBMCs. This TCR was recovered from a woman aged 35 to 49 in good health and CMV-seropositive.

For the CDR3, the DNA is TGTGCCAGCAGTCCGACAGGGTACTACGAGCAGTACTTC. Translated: CASSPTGYYEQYF. V is TRBV14 and J is TRBJ2-7; the match to TRBD1 covers 7 bases. The V and J ends lost 6 bases and 3 bases, in that order; junction bases with no gene match: 5. CDR1 is SGHDN, CDR2 FVKESK, per germline. This CDR3 has 13 residues. Drawing the rest from reference TRBV14 and TRBJ2-7, the complete variable domain is EAGVTQFPSHSVIEKGQTVTLRCDPISGHDNLYWYRRVMGKEIKFLLHFVKESKQDESGMPNNRFLAERTGGTYSTLKVQPAELEDSGVYFCASSPTGYYEQYFGPGTRLTVT.